One TCR beta chain is described in this entry. Its target antigen remains unknown. The CDR3 end lies 3 residues beyond the end of the read and is filled in from the germline J gene. Every participant had a single incident cervical HPV16 infection, and women with prevalent HPV16 infections were excluded. Cervical HPV DNA was detected with MY09/MY11 PCR, and genotyping was done with dot-blot hybridization. Under 17 mL of heparinized blood was centrifuged, after which the buffy coat was aliquoted, frozen at -30 degrees C, and then stored at -80 degrees C. QIAGEN kits were used to extract genomic DNA from the buffy coat specimens. The sample originates from a study of T cells in women clearing cervical HPV infection (dated by TCRdb to 2017 to 2018). Describing the broader study: The cases were about 27 women with histologically confirmed HPV16-related CIN3 or worse, and 2 of these cases were invasive cancers. The controls were some 23 women whose single incident HPV16 infection cleared within 12 months with no development of precancer or cancer. Blood from cases was drawn at the visit where the lesion was first identified, while blood from controls was drawn once the infection was no longer detected. Among cases, blood sampling occurred a median of about 150 days after lesion detection, with an interquartile range of roughly 90 to 200 days. Since HLA typing was available for only a few women, HLA type could not be ruled out as a confounder. Nested within Costa Rica's Guanacaste HPV Natural History Study, an exploratory proof-of-principle case-control study compared TCR repertoires across cervical HPV16 outcomes. Cases and controls were matched on age within five years and on year of sample collection. Median age was about 32 years in cases versus around 40 in controls, and baseline characteristics did not differ significantly. In the parent cohort, around 10,000 women aged 18 or older were enrolled in Guanacaste, Costa Rica, during about 1992 to 1994 and then followed for less than 8 years. Quality controls consisted of five blinded duplicates per group, for a total of roughly 60 samples made up of around 50 participants and about 10 replicates. What the work shows at the level of the full study, not this receptor alone: By combining richness with V gene abundances, random forest classifiers separated cases from controls with an estimated AUC of around 0.85. The cross-sectional design could not show whether the associations came before the infection or were a result of it, and neither effector/memory subsets nor HPV-specific T cells were isolated. Lower TRBV6-7 relative abundance was observed in cases than in controls (around 0.11% versus 0.15%; Bonferroni P = 0.0008). Significantly higher TCR repertoire richness was observed in CIN3+ cases than in controls across sequencing depths, whereas no difference in evenness was found. Because the number of T cells in each sample was unknown, differences in richness could reflect differing T-cell content rather than repertoire biology.

Ends trimmed: V by 9 bases, J by 1 base; bases unmatched to a gene: 1. CDR1 and CDR2, per the germline V gene, are MDHEN and SYDVKM. The CDR3 measures 14 amino acids from cysteine to phenylalanine. The CDR3 was read in part: 33 bases, with the frame set at base 1. TCR beta CDR3 regions were amplified by multiplex PCR using the immunoSEQ assay from an average of 1200 ng genomic DNA per sample. Primer bias was corrected in the assay by using a complete synthetic TCR repertoire to establish an amplification baseline. Amplicons were sequenced on the Illumina platform. The paper's data handling went like this. Sequence errors were corrected by clustering with frequency ratios and a modified nearest-neighbor algorithm, and the sequences were then analyzed in the immunoSEQ Analyzer using IMGT gene definitions. At each rarefaction depth, TCR richness and evenness were averaged over 20 rarefaction repeats, and samples with fewer sequences than the depth were excluded. V, D and J gene relative abundances were compared between groups with Wilcoxon rank sum tests, applying FDR correction. For the blinded duplicates, the intraclass correlation was 95% to 96% for TCR richness and averaged 76.4% across around 61 gene segments. What TCRdb holds here is the immuneACCESS table cut down to in-frame rearrangements. Part of the clones is not present; checked against another copy, under half of the missing clones reflect an unresolved V gene, and the others are unexplained. That table supplies the V and J calls and clone size; D and trimming were determined from the DNA. The table for this sample shows about 25,000 clones. Roughly 6.6% of the sample is held by the ten biggest clonotypes.

The origin of this receptor is a woman aged 18 to 75 with a cervical HPV16 infection that either progressed to CIN3+ or cleared (not recorded which). Sequencing was carried out using blood buffy coat. The V gene is TRBV28 and the J gene is TRBJ2-2; a stretch of 11 junction bases matches TRBD2. The CDR3 loop reads CASLAGGNTGELFF. CDR3 DNA (partial): TGTGCCAGTCTAGCGGGAGGGAACACCGGGGAG.